This T cell receptor (beta chain) was captured by sequencing in a study of blood T cell repertoires in COVID-19. The wider study: Samples came from the United States, Italy and Spain, spanning acute and convalescent COVID-19. T cells, B-cell-depleted T cells, or PBMCs provided the cDNA or gDNA that served as material.

The CDR3 runs to 12 residues. Trimming took 6 bases from V and 3 from J; bases not matched to a gene: 1. Germline V lookup: CDR1 MRHNA, CDR2 SNTAGT. Repertoires were generated with immunoSEQ multiplex PCR, while TCRdb's copy carries only in-frame clones and drops some. This sample has roughly 69,000 clones, with roughly 88% found just once. This rearrangement joins TRBV6-4 to TRBJ2-5; 7 bases line up with TRBD1. This TCR was sampled from a human donor in a cohort sampled during active COVID-19. Sequencing was done on a sample of peripheral blood. Here the CDR3 DNA reads TGTGCCAGCAGCGGGACAGAAGAGACCCAGTACTTC. It is translated as CASSGTEETQYF.